This TCR beta chain was retrieved from a study of blood T cell repertoires in COVID-19. Turning to the study itself: Recovered status applied to Cohort 3 donors who had two consecutive negative PCRs. It also applied to those with clearance or with symptom resolution.

This clone occurred a few times. Clones were read by immunoSEQ multiplex PCR, and TCRdb kept only the in-frame ones, dropping some. The sample holds about 190,000 clones, around 86% seen once. Material for sequencing was PBMCs or T cells enriched from blood (not recorded which). The source of this sequence is a woman aged 35 to 49 in a cohort exposed to, infected with or recovered from COVID-19 (not recorded which).

The CDR3 here is CASSLHPGEKLFF. The CDR3 DNA reads as TGTGCCAGCAGCCTACACCCGGGGGAAAAACTGTTTTTT. The V gene is TRBV11-3, the J gene TRBJ1-4; D call uncertain. With 5 bases removed from V and 8 bases from J, the gap between germline ends came to 12 bases. Germline V gene data show CDR1 as SGHNT and CDR2 as YENEEA. The CDR3 has 13 residues.